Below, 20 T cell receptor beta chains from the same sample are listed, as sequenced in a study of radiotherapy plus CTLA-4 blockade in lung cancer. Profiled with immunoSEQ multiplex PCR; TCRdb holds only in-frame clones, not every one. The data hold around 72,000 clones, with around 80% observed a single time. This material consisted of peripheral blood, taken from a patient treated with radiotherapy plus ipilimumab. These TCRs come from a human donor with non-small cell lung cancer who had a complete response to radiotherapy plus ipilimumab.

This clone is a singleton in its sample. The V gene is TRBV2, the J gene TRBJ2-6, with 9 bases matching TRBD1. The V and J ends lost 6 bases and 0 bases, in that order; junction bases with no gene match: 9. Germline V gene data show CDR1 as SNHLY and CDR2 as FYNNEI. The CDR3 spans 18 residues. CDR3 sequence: CASSPGTGRFSGANVLTF. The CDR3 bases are TGTGCCAGCAGCCCCGGGACAGGGCGTTTCTCTGGGGCCAACGTCCTGACTTTC.

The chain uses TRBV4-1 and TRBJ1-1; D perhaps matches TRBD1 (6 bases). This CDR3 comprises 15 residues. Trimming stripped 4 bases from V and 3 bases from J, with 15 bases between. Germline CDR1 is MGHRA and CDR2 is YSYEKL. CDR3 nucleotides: TGCGCCAGCAGCCCCCCGGGGGGCCGGCACACTGAAGCTTTCTTT. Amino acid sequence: CASSPPGGRHTEAFF.

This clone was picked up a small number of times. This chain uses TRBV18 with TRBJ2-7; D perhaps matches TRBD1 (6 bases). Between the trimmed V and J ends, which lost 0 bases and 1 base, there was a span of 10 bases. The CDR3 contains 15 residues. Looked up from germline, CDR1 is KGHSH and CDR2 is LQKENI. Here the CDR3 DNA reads TGTGCCAGCTCACCACCGGAACAGGGATCCTACGAGCAGTACTTC. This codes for CASSPPEQGSYEQYF.

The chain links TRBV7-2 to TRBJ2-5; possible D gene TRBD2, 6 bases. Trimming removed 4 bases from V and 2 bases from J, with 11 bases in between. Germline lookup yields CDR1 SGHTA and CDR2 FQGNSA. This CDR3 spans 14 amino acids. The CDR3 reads CASSSPSAQETQYF. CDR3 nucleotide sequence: TGTGCCAGCAGCTCCCCTAGCGCTCAAGAGACCCAGTACTTC.

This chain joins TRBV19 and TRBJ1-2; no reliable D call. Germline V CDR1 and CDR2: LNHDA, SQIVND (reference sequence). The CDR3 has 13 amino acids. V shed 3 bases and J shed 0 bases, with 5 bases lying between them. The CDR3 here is CASSIIANYGYTF. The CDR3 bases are TGTGCCAGTAGTATTATTGCTAACTATGGCTACACCTTC.

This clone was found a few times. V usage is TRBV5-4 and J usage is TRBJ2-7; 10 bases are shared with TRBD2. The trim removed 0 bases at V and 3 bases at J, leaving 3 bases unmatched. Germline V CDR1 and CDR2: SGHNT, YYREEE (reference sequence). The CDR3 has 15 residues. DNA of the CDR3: TGTGCCAGCAGCTTGGCAGCGGGAGGGCACTACGAGCAGTACGTC. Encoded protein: CASSLAAGGHYEQYV.

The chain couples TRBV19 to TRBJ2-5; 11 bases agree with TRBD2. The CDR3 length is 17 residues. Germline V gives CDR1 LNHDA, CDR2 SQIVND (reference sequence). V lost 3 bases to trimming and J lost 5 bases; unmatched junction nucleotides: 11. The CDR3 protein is CASSISGRGGGGETQYF. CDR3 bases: TGTGCCAGTAGTATTAGCGGGAGGGGGGGTGGAGGTGAGACCCAGTACTTC.

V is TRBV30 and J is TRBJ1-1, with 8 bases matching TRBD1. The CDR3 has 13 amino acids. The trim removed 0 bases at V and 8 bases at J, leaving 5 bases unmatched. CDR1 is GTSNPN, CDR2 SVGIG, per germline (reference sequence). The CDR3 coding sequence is TGTGCCTGGAGTGTACACCGGGACAGGGAAGCTTTCTTT. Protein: CAWSVHRDREAFF. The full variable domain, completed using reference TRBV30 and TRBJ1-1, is SQTIHQWPATLVQPVGSPLSLECTVEGTSNPNLYWYRQAAGRGLQLLFYSVGIGQISSEVPQNLSASRPQDRQFILSSKKLLLSDSGFYLCAWSVHRDREAFFGQGTRLTVV.

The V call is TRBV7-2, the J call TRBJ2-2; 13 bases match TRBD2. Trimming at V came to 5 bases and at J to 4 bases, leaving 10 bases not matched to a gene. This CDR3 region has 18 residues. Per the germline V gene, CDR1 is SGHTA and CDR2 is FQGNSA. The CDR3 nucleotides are TGTGCCAGCAGCCGAACTAGCGGGGGGGCCATGAGCACCGGGGAGCTGTTTTTT. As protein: CASSRTSGGAMSTGELFF.

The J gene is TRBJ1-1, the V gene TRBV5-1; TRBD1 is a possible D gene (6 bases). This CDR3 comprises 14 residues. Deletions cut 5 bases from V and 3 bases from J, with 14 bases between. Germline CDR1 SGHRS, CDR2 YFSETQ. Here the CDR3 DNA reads TGCGCCAGCAGTTACTACAGGGTTGACACTGAAGCTTTCTTT. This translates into CASSYYRVDTEAFF.

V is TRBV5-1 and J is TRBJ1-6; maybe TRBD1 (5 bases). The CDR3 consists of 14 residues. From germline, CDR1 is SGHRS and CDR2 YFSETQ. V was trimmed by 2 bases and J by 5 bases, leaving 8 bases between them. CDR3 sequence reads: CASSFGGNNSPLHF. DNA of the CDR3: TGCGCCAGCAGCTTTGGGGGTAATAATTCACCCCTCCACTTT.

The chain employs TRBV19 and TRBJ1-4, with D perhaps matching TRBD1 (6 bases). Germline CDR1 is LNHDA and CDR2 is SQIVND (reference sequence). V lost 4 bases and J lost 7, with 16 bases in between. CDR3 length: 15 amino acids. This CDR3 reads CASSSSGGRVEKLFF. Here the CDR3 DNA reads TGTGCCAGTAGTAGCAGCGGGGGGCGGGTTGAAAAACTGTTTTTT.

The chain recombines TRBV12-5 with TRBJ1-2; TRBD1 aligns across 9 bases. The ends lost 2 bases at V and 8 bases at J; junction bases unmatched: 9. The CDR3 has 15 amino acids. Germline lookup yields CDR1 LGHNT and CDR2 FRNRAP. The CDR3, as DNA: TGTGCTAGTGGTTTGCCACCGGGGACAGGGAAAGGCTACACCTTC. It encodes CASGLPPGTGKGYTF.

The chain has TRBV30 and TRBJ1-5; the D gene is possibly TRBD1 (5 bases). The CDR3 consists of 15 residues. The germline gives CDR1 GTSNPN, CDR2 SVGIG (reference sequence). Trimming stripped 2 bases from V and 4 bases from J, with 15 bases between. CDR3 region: CAWSFGRGANQPQHF. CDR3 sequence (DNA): TGTGCCTGGAGTTTTGGCCGAGGGGCGAATCAGCCCCAGCATTTT.

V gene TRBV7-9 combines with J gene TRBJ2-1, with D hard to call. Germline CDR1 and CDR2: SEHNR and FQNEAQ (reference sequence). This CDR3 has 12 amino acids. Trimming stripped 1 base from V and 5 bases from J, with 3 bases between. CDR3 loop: CASSLGDNEQFF. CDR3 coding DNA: TGTGCCAGCAGCTTAGGGGACAATGAGCAGTTCTTC.

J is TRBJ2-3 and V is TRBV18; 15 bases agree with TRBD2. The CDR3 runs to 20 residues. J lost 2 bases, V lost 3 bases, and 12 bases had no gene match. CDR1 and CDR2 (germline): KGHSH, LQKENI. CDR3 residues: CASSPPGLAGGPPLTDTQYF. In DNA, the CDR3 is TGTGCCAGCTCACCTCCGGGACTAGCGGGGGGTCCTCCGCTCACAGATACGCAGTATTTT.

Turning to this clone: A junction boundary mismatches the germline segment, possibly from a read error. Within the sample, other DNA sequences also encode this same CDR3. The CDR3 DNA reads TGTGCTAGCTCACCTTCTCAAAAAGGGGCTTTCTTT. This translates into CASSPSQKGAFF. J is TRBJ1-1 and V is TRBV18; no definite D call. This CDR3 is 12 amino acids long. CDR1 is KGHSH and CDR2 is LQKENI in the germline V gene.

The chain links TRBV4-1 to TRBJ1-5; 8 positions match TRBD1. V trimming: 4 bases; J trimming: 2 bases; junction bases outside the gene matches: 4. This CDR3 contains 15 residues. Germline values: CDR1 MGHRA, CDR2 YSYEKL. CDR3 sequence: CASSPQGAGNQPQHF. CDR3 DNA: TGCGCCAGCAGCCCGCAGGGGGCTGGCAATCAGCCCCAGCATTTT.

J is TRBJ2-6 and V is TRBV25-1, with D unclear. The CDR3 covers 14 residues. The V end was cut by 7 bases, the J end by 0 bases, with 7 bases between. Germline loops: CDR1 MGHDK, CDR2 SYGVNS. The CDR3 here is CASKSASGANVLTF. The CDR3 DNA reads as TGTGCCAGCAAGTCCGCCTCTGGGGCCAACGTCCTGACTTTC.

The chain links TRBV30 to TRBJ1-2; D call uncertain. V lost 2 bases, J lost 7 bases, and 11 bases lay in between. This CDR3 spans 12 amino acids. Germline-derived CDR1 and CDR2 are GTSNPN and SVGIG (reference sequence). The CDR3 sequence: CAWSSQAGGYTF. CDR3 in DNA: TGTGCCTGGAGTTCCCAAGCAGGTGGCTACACCTTC.